This T cell receptor beta chain was identified during a study of blood T cell repertoires in COVID-19. The wider study: Whether acute or convalescent, the COVID-19 samples came from the United States, Italy and Spain. PBMCs, B-cell-depleted T cells, or T cells were the source of the cDNA or gDNA that made up the material.

In the original processing: The authors estimated nucleated cell counts from reference gene primer amplification. Measured with immunoSEQ multiplex PCR; TCRdb has only the in-frame clones, and not every one. V, J and clone size derive from that table, while D and trimming were established from the DNA sequence. The table lists 250,000 to 300,000 clones, around four fifths of them singletons. V gave up 6 bases and J gave up 1 base; unmatched junction bases: 11. The CDR3 totals 16 residues. The germline gives CDR1 KGHSH, CDR2 LQKENI. The specimen sequenced was peripheral blood. This TCR was sampled from a man aged 55 to 70 who had recovered from COVID-19. V usage is TRBV18 and J usage is TRBJ2-7, with TRBD1 matching over 8 bases. CDR3 in amino acids: CASSRSTTGDSYEQYF. The CDR3 nucleotides read TGTGCCAGCTCGCGATCCACGACAGGGGATTCCTACGAGCAGTACTTC.